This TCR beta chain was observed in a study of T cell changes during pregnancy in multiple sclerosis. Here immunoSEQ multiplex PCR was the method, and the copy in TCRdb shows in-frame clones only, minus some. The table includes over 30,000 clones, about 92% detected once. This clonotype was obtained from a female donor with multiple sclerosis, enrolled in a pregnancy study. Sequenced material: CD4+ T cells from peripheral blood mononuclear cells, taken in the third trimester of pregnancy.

The CDR3 reads CASSIGTGASYEQYF. CDR3 DNA sequence: TGTGCCAGTAGTATCGGGACAGGAGCTTCCTACGAGCAGTACTTC. The chain employs TRBV19 and TRBJ2-7; 8 nucleotides line up with TRBD1. The CDR3 has 15 residues. Trimming removed 3 bases from V and 1 base from J; junction bases left unmatched: 5. CDR1 and CDR2 (germline): LNHDA, SQIVND (reference sequence).